A single sample gave rise to the 13 T cell receptor beta chains below, sequenced in a study of tumor-infiltrating lymphocytes in localized non-small cell lung cancer. Measured with immunoSEQ multiplex PCR; TCRdb has only the in-frame clones, and not every one. The table shows over 10,000 clones, with roughly 80% occurring only once. Sequencing was performed on uninvolved lung tissue not adjacent to the tumor. These receptor sequences come from a human donor with non-small cell lung cancer.

This sequence joins TRBV11-2 and TRBJ1-1; tentative D call: TRBD1 (6 bases). The CDR3 spans 17 residues. V dropped 5 bases and J dropped 1 base, with 20 bases sitting between them. CDR1 SGHAT and CDR2 FQNNGV come from the germline V gene. CDR3 amino acids: CASSTRQVLWGNTEAFF. The CDR3 DNA reads TGTGCCAGCAGCACAAGACAGGTTCTGTGGGGGAACACTGAAGCTTTCTTT.

The rearrangement joins TRBV28 to TRBJ2-2, with D uncertain. Trimming removed 6 bases at V and 3 bases at J, with 17 bases between. This CDR3 has 16 residues. Per the germline V gene, CDR1 is MDHEN and CDR2 is SYDVKM. CDR3 nucleotides: TGTGCCAGCAGCCGACGTCTGGCGACTGACACCGGGGAGCTGTTTTTT. Its translation is CASSRRLATDTGELFF.

CDR3 sequence reads: CASSSQDRGGDIQYF. CDR3 DNA sequence: TGTGCCAGCAGCTCTCAAGACAGGGGCGGGGACATTCAGTACTTC. The chain combines TRBV21-1 with TRBJ2-4; the table's D call TRBD1 went unverified against the DNA. TRBV21-1 is marked as a pseudogene. CDR3 size: 15 residues.

V and J are TRBV9 and TRBJ2-7; 7 nucleotides align to TRBD2. This CDR3 is built from 13 residues. V lost 3 bases and J lost 4; bases outside the gene matches: 4. In germline, CDR1 is SGDLS, CDR2 YYNGEE. The CDR3 nucleotides read TGTGCCAGCAGCGCGGGACTACAGTACGAGCAGTACTTC. Protein sequence: CASSAGLQYEQYF.

The genes are TRBV6-5 and TRBJ1-1; 8 bases are a match to TRBD1. Germline values: CDR1 MNHEY, CDR2 SVGAGI. V was pared by 0 bases and J by 4 bases, with 7 bases of the junction left unmatched. The CDR3 is 16 residues long. The CDR3 DNA reads TGTGCCAGCAGTTACTCGACAGGGGTTGGAAGCACTGAAGCTTTCTTT. It yields the protein CASSYSTGVGSTEAFF.

The V call is TRBV5-5, the J call TRBJ2-3, with 7 bases matching TRBD1. Losses at the gene ends were 4 bases for V and 0 bases for J; bases not matched to a gene: 14. CDR1 is SGHKS and CDR2 is YYEKEE in the germline V gene (reference sequence). This CDR3 has 18 residues. CDR3 loop: CASSRTFLGQSSTDTQYF. The DNA for the CDR3 is TGTGCCAGCAGCCGGACGTTTTTGGGACAGAGTAGCACAGATACGCAGTATTTT.

This chain uses TRBV5-1 with TRBJ1-2; 8 positions match TRBD1. CDR1 and CDR2 (germline): SGHRS, YFSETQ. J gave up 4 bases and V 0 bases, and 5 bases lay outside the gene matches. The CDR3 sequence is 15 residues long. CDR3 amino acids: CASSLDGQGFYGYTF. The DNA for the CDR3 is TGCGCCAGCAGCTTGGATGGACAGGGATTCTATGGCTACACCTTC.

The rearrangement links TRBV11-2 to TRBJ2-3; a weak D match, TRBD2 (6 bases). The ends were cut back, 2 bases at V and 0 bases at J, with 12 bases in the middle. Germline assignment: CDR1 SGHAT and CDR2 FQNNGV. CDR3 length equals 16 residues. The CDR3 here is CASSLMVRGSTDTQYF. The CDR3 coding sequence is TGTGCCAGCAGCTTAATGGTCCGGGGGAGCACAGATACGCAGTATTTT. Full variable domain (missing parts from reference TRBV11-2 and TRBJ2-3): EAGVAQSPRYKIIEKRQSVAFWCNPISGHATLYWYQQILGQGPKLLIQFQNNGVVDDSQLPKDRFSAERLKGVDSTLKIQPAKLEDSAVYLCASSLMVRGSTDTQYFGPGTRLTVL.

The chain uses TRBV10-2 and TRBJ2-5; D call uncertain. CDR1 and CDR2 from the germline V gene are WSHSY and SAAADI. The V end was cut by 6 bases, the J end by 4 bases, with 15 bases between. The CDR3 loop spans 14 amino acids. The CDR3 nucleotides read TGCGCCAGCAGCCCATCCACGGTTGGAGAGACCCAGTACTTC. Protein product: CASSPSTVGETQYF.

The chain employs TRBV5-5 and TRBJ1-2; no firm D call. The CDR3 runs to 16 residues. Trimming left V 0 bases short and J 9 bases short, with 21 bases between. CDR1 is SGHKS, CDR2 YYEKEE, per germline (reference sequence). The CDR3 spells CASSLAGSGDPSRYTF. The DNA of the CDR3 is TGTGCCAGCAGCTTGGCCGGGTCCGGGGATCCTTCGCGCTACACCTTC.

The count of this clone is one. This chain links TRBV30 with TRBJ2-5, with TRBD1 matching 8 bases. The length of the CDR3 is 15 residues. V lost 2 bases to trimming and J lost 9 bases; unmatched junction nucleotides: 14. Germline values: CDR1 GTSNPN, CDR2 SVGIG (reference sequence). This CDR3 reads CAWSTTGTGGLAQYF. CDR3 DNA sequence: TGTGCCTGGAGTACCACCGGGACAGGTGGATTGGCCCAGTACTTC.

This clone was counted a single time. The chain uses TRBV4-3 and TRBJ1-1; 9 bases line up with TRBD1. V lost 0 bases to trimming and J lost 3 bases; unmatched junction nucleotides: 8. The CDR3 extends over 17 amino acids. In germline, CDR1 is LGHNA, CDR2 YSLEER. Here the CDR3 reads CASSQDGQGRGDTEAFF. The CDR3 DNA is TGCGCCAGCAGCCAAGACGGACAGGGGCGCGGCGACACTGAAGCTTTCTTT.

V and J are TRBV2 and TRBJ1-3; D is ambiguous. The CDR3 runs 14 residues. V lost 4 bases and J lost 0, with 7 bases in between. Germline loops: CDR1 SNHLY, CDR2 FYNNEI. As DNA, the CDR3 is TGTGCCAGCAGTGGAGGTGGCTCTGGAAACACCATATATTTT. Translating gives CASSGGGSGNTIYF.